This TCR beta chain was profiled in a study of CD8 T cells in ankylosing spondylitis. Germline CDR1 and CDR2: MNHNS and SASEGT. The CDR3 loop spans 13 amino acids. V dropped 5 bases and J dropped 3 bases, with 10 bases sitting between them. This clonotype was seen ten or more times. As yet, its antigen is unknown. Scientists made TCR beta libraries using quantitative 5'-RACE with molecular barcodes. MiXCR, run by TCRdb on the 5' RACE reads, gives a single entry per CDR3 protein. Here the sample spans over 75,000 distinct CDR3 sequences, 8.5% to 9% being singletons. Broader study findings: Disease-linked clones proved CD8+ and comparatively uncommon in peripheral blood.

This TCR was recovered from a male donor with ankylosing spondylitis or in good health (not recorded which). Sequencing used blood, either unsorted or a sorted T cell fraction (not recorded which). The chain is built from TRBV6-1 and TRBJ1-2; maybe TRBD1 (6 bases). The CDR3: CASSRGQDYGYTF. The CDR3 DNA is TGTGCCAGCAGTCGGGGGCAGGACTATGGCTACACCTTC.